The 3 T cell receptor beta chains in this list originate from one sample, sequenced in a study of T-cell reconstitution after alpha-beta-depleted transplantation in children. TCRbeta library construction was performed incorporating unique molecular identifiers. TCRdb re-derived calls from the PCR reads in MiXCR, one entry per CDR3 protein. The sample holds about 110,000 distinct CDR3 sequences, approximately 6.4% seen once. The sequences come from PBMCs, mostly from graft donor cells, collected 360 days after TCRalphabeta/CD19-depleted stem cell transplant. The receptor source for this set is a male patient aged 2 to 9 who had a stem cell transplant for acute lymphoblastic leukemia, so the T cells may come from the graft donor.

The chain uses TRBV5-4 and TRBJ2-3, with a possible D match to TRBD2 (6 bases). V gave up 2 bases and J gave up 1 base, with 14 bases separating them. Germline V CDR1 and CDR2: SGHNT, YYREEE (reference sequence). The CDR3 runs to 16 residues. The CDR3 loop reads CASSLKREFRTDTQYF. DNA of the CDR3: TGTGCCAGCAGCTTAAAACGGGAGTTTCGCACAGATACGCAGTATTTT.

In this sample, this clonotype turned up many times. The V call is TRBV29-1, the J call TRBJ2-1, with D perhaps being TRBD1 or TRBD2 (7 bases each). This CDR3 comprises 13 residues. CDR1 is SQVTM and CDR2 is ANQGSEA in the germline V gene. Trimming left V 7 bases short and J 2 bases short, with 12 bases between. As DNA, the CDR3 is TGCAGCGCTCAGGGGGGGCCCTACAATGAGCAGTTCTTC. It yields the protein CSAQGGPYNEQFF.

This chain connects TRBV24-1 to TRBJ1-4; 8 bases line up with TRBD1. The CDR3 consists of 16 residues. Trimming cost V 4 bases and J 6 bases; bases outside gene matches: 9. CDR1 is KGHDR and CDR2 is SFDVKD in the germline V gene. The CDR3 protein is CATSDPRQGKDEKLFF. The CDR3 coding sequence is TGTGCCACCAGTGACCCCAGACAGGGGAAGGATGAAAAACTGTTTTTT.